This T cell receptor (beta chain) was captured in a study of T cells in localized non-small cell lung cancer. With regard to this clone: Its specificity is unknown.

Data came from immunoSEQ multiplex PCR; TCRdb stores just in-frame clones and leaves some out. The table lists roughly 40,000 clones, 75% to 85% of them singletons. Study results and caveats: Sequencing was restricted to one tumor region; therefore, heterogeneity remains possible. Those with higher blood T cell density had longer overall survival.

This TCR was recovered from a man between 40 and 69 years old with stage II lung adenocarcinoma. The starting material was PBMCs, obtained before any cancer treatment.

CDR3 region: CASSRTGREYEQYF. The CDR3 DNA is TGTGCCAGCAGTCGGACAGGGCGAGAATACGAGCAGTACTTC. The chain employs TRBV28 and TRBJ2-7, with 8 nucleotides matching TRBD1. V lost 5 bases to trimming and J lost 4 bases; unmatched junction nucleotides: 7. The CDR3 extends over 14 amino acids. Germline V CDR1 and CDR2: MDHEN, SYDVKM.